This T cell receptor beta chain was sequenced for a study of CD8+CD57+ T cells in acquired aplastic anemia. Template material for TCR beta VDJ and CDR3 profiling consisted of genomic DNA. TCRdb re-called the reads through MiXCR, storing one row per CDR3 protein. The data hold under 250,000 distinct CDR3 sequences, with 65% observed a single time. For sequencing, patients were chosen who had shown expansion of CD8+CD57+ cells by flow cytometry. Severe acquired aplastic anemia was present in all patients. Trimming cost V 3 bases and J 8 bases, with 13 bases left between them. Germline lookup yields CDR1 SGDLS and CDR2 YYNGEE. This CDR3 is 13 amino acids long.

Source material: sorted CD4+, CD8+, or CD8+CD57+ T cells (not recorded which) from PBMCs. The TCR comes from a human donor with aplastic anemia. The V and J genes are TRBV9 and TRBJ2-3; D uncertain. The CDR3 nucleotides are TGTGCCAGCAGCGCCTCCTTGTTTAGTACGCAGTATTTT. The encoded protein is CASSASLFSTQYF.